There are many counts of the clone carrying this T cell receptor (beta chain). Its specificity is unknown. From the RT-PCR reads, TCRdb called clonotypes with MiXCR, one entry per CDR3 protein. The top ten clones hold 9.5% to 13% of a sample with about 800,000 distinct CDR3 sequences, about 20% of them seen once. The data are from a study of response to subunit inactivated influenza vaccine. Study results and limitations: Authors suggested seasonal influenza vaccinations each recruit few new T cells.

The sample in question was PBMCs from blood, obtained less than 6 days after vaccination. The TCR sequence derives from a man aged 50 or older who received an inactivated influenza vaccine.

CDR3 sequence reads: CASSLSGLRDTQYF. The CDR3, as DNA: TGTGCCAGCAGTCTTAGCGGGCTGCGGGATACGCAGTATTTT. V and J are TRBV3-1 and TRBJ2-3, with 7 bases lining up with TRBD2. CDR3 length: 14 residues. Losses at the gene ends were 6 bases for V and 6 bases for J; bases not matched to a gene: 9. The germline gives CDR1 LGHDT, CDR2 YNNKEL (reference sequence).